These 27 T cell receptor beta chains share one sample of origin, sequenced in a study of blood T cell repertoires in COVID-19. Profiled with immunoSEQ multiplex PCR; TCRdb holds only in-frame clones, not every one. This table holds approximately 60,000 clones, 93% found once. Sequenced sample: peripheral blood. The receptors shown here come from a man between 65 and 79 years old with active COVID-19.

The chain combines TRBV11-2 with TRBJ2-5; 9 positions match TRBD2. Germline CDR1 and CDR2: SGHAT and FQNNGV. The CDR3 is 16 amino acids. V shed 1 base, J shed 1 base, and the junction held 4 bases outside the gene matches. CDR3 nucleotides: TGTGCCAGCAGCTTAGGGGCGGGGGGGAGCCAAGAGACCCAGTACTTC. This encodes CASSLGAGGSQETQYF.

The chain couples TRBV9 to TRBJ1-4, with 8 bases fitting TRBD1. With V trimmed by 0 bases and J by 6 bases, 4 bases remained unmatched. Germline V CDR1 and CDR2: SGDLS, YYNGEE. CDR3 length: 15 residues. This CDR3 is CASSVDTGGYEKLFF. The CDR3 region has the DNA TGTGCCAGCAGCGTAGATACAGGGGGGTATGAAAAACTGTTTTTT.

The rearrangement uses TRBV6-1 and TRBJ2-1; D perhaps matches TRBD1 (5 bases). The CDR3 runs 16 residues. The V and J ends lost 2 bases and 2 bases respectively, with 13 bases between them. Germline CDR1 and CDR2: MNHNS and SASEGT. CDR3 DNA sequence: TGTGCCAGCAGTGAATTGGCAGGGATGACCTACAATGAGCAGTTCTTC. Translating it yields CASSELAGMTYNEQFF.

The V call is TRBV7-9, the J call TRBJ2-5; D might be TRBD1 (6 bases). From germline, CDR1 is SEHNR and CDR2 FQNEAQ (reference sequence). V was trimmed by 2 bases and J by 1 base, leaving 11 bases between them. The CDR3 has 15 residues. CDR3 in DNA: TGTGCCAGCAGCTTACAGGGGTCTGGCCAAGAGACCCAGTACTTC. Its translation: CASSLQGSGQETQYF. The whole variable domain, remainder taken from reference TRBV7-9 and TRBJ2-5, is DTGVSQNPRHKITKRGQNVTFRCDPISEHNRLYWYRQTLGQGPEFLTYFQNEAQLEKSRLLSDRFSAERPKGSFSTLEIQRTEQGDSAMYLCASSLQGSGQETQYFGPGTRLLVL.

This sequence joins TRBV6-2 or TRBV6-3 and TRBJ2-3; 10 bases are a match to TRBD2. With 5 bases clipped from V and 4 bases from J, the junction kept 6 bases outside the gene matches. The CDR3 has 15 residues. The germline gives CDR1 MNHEY, CDR2 SVGEGT. The CDR3 loop is CASSDQRGGADTQYF. The CDR3, as DNA: TGTGCCAGCAGTGACCAGCGGGGGGGAGCAGATACGCAGTATTTT.

The rearrangement uses TRBV6-2 or TRBV6-3 and TRBJ2-2; D not resolved. The V and J ends lost 2 bases and 4 bases respectively, with 11 bases between them. The CDR3 is made up of 15 amino acids. CDR1 and CDR2 (germline): MNHEY, SVGEGT. The CDR3 here is CASSYGYSSTGELFF. The CDR3 DNA sequence: TGTGCCAGCAGTTACGGGTACAGCAGCACCGGGGAGCTGTTTTTT.

This clone was detected only a few times. J is TRBJ2-3 and V is TRBV11-3; 8 bases are shared with TRBD2. CDR1 and CDR2 from the germline V gene are SGHNT and YENEEA. The CDR3 is 16 residues long. The junction had 10 bases not matched to a gene; V was cut back by 5 bases and J by 3 bases. Here the CDR3 reads CASSPLVVAGTDTQYF. The CDR3 bases are TGTGCCAGCAGCCCCCTCGTGGTAGCGGGGACAGATACGCAGTATTTT.

The J gene is TRBJ2-1, the V gene TRBV15; 8 nucleotides line up with TRBD1. Trimming cost V 3 bases and J 5 bases; bases outside gene matches: 3. Germline CDR1 reads LNHNV; CDR2 reads YYDKDF (reference sequence). The CDR3 contains 14 residues. The CDR3 region is CATSRRTGNNEQFF. Here the CDR3 DNA reads TGTGCCACCAGCAGGAGGACAGGGAACAATGAGCAGTTCTTC.

The V and J genes are TRBV6-5 and TRBJ2-4, with D uncertain. Deletions cut 0 bases from V and 0 bases from J, with 6 bases between. The CDR3 is 15 amino acids. CDR1 is MNHEY and CDR2 is SVGAGI in the germline V gene. CDR3 residues: CASSYSFLAKNIQYF. CDR3 DNA: TGTGCCAGCAGTTACTCGTTCCTAGCCAAAAACATTCAGTACTTC.

The V call is TRBV3-1 (or the pseudogene TRBV3-2), the J call TRBJ1-2; TRBD1 aligns across 10 bases. V lost 1 base and J lost 4; bases outside the gene matches: 6. The CDR3 is 16 residues long. The germline CDR1 and CDR2 sequences are LGHDT and YNNKEL (reference sequence). The CDR3 loop reads CASSQGGQGISYGYTF. CDR3 DNA: TGTGCCAGCAGCCAAGGGGGACAGGGGATTTCCTATGGCTACACCTTC.

The chain is built from TRBV5-4 and TRBJ1-1, with 7 bases fitting TRBD1. The CDR3 is 14 amino acids. Germline CDR1 and CDR2: SGHNT and YYREEE (reference sequence). Trimming at V came to 4 bases and at J to 1 base, leaving 4 bases not matched to a gene. CDR3 nucleotides: TGTGCCAGCAGCCAGTACAGGGGGAACACTGAAGCTTTCTTT. This gives the protein CASSQYRGNTEAFF.

The chain has TRBV14 and TRBJ1-2; maybe TRBD1 (6 bases). CDR1 and CDR2 from the germline V gene are SGHDN and FVKESK. The CDR3 loop spans 17 amino acids. The V gene lost 1 base and the J gene lost 0 bases, with 15 bases spanning the gap. As DNA, the CDR3 is TGTGCCAGCAGCCAAGTCTCCCTGACAGGACCTAACTATGGCTACACCTTC. It is translated as CASSQVSLTGPNYGYTF. Using reference TRBV14 and TRBJ1-2 for the parts outside the CDR3, the full variable domain is EAGVTQFPSHSVIEKGQTVTLRCDPISGHDNLYWYRRVMGKEIKFLLHFVKESKQDESGMPNNRFLAERTGGTYSTLKVQPAELEDSGVYFCASSQVSLTGPNYGYTFGSGTRLTVV.

CDR3 DNA: TGTGCCAGCTCACTGCGCCTTTCGGCGGGAAACATTCAGTACTTC. It translates to CASSLRLSAGNIQYF. The rearrangement links TRBV18 to TRBJ2-4; TRBD2 might be the D (5 bases). Trimming removed 4 bases from V and 6 bases from J, with 16 bases in between. The CDR3 has 15 residues. From germline, CDR1 is KGHSH and CDR2 LQKENI.

The V gene is TRBV11-2, the J gene TRBJ2-7; TRBD1 agrees at 7 bases. Germline loops: CDR1 SGHAT, CDR2 FQNNGV. This CDR3 is built from 14 residues. V lost 5 bases and J lost 2; bases outside the gene matches: 6. The DNA of the CDR3 is TGTGCCAGCAGCCGGACAGGAAGGCCCTACGAGCAGTACTTC. Translated: CASSRTGRPYEQYF.

The CDR3, as DNA: TGTGCCAGTAGTCCCTCACAGGGTCTCACTGAAGCTTTCTTT. This translates into CASSPSQGLTEAFF. The genes are TRBV19 and TRBJ1-1; D possibly corresponds to TRBD1 (6 bases). V lost 5 bases, J lost 4 bases, and 14 bases lay in between. This CDR3 has 14 residues. The germline V gene has CDR1 LNHDA and CDR2 SQIVND (reference sequence).

The gene calls are TRBV7-9 and TRBJ2-2; TRBD1 matches at 8 bases. The germline V gene encodes CDR1 SEHNR and CDR2 FQNEAQ (reference sequence). V was clipped by 5 bases and J by 7 bases; unmatched bases: 6. The CDR3 sequence is 14 residues long. CDR3 loop: CASSPPGQDGELFF. DNA for the CDR3: TGTGCCAGCAGCCCACCGGGACAGGACGGGGAGCTGTTTTTT.

The chain carries TRBV28 and TRBJ1-1; TRBD1 matches at 7 bases. Trimming removed 6 bases from V and 6 bases from J; junction bases left unmatched: 10. This CDR3 contains 14 residues. The germline V gene has CDR1 MDHEN and CDR2 SYDVKM. The CDR3 DNA reads TGTGCCAGCAGGCCACAGGGGAGGAAGGCTGAAGCTTTCTTT. This gives the protein CASRPQGRKAEAFF.

This chain uses TRBV5-1 with TRBJ2-7; D might be TRBD1 (5 bases). Looked up from germline, CDR1 is SGHRS and CDR2 is YFSETQ. The CDR3 extends over 18 amino acids. V lost 0 bases, J lost 3 bases, and 22 bases lay in between. This CDR3 reads CASSLAIGQGPKNYEQYF. The CDR3 nucleotides are TGCGCCAGCAGCTTGGCCATCGGGCAGGGCCCAAAAAACTACGAGCAGTACTTC.

DNA for the CDR3: TGCGCCAGCAGCTTGGATCAGGGGTTCTCTTATGGCTACACCTTC. It translates to CASSLDQGFSYGYTF. The chain carries TRBV5-1 and TRBJ1-2, with TRBD1 as a possible D gene (6 bases). The CDR3 sequence is 15 residues long. Trimming removed 0 bases from V and 5 bases from J, with 14 bases in between. Germline V gene lookup returns CDR1 SGHRS and CDR2 YFSETQ.

The V gene is TRBV28, the J gene TRBJ2-2; 7 nucleotides align to TRBD2. The CDR3 extends over 15 amino acids. From germline, CDR1 is MDHEN and CDR2 SYDVKM. Trimming removed 6 bases from V and 1 base from J; junction bases left unmatched: 5. Here the CDR3 reads CASSGRGVNTGELFF. CDR3 bases: TGTGCCAGCAGCGGACGGGGGGTGAACACCGGGGAGCTGTTTTTT.

The chain has TRBV25-1 and TRBJ2-6, with 9 positions matching TRBD1. The CDR3 sequence is 16 residues long. The V segment lost 7 bases and the J segment 0 bases; nucleotides outside the gene matches: 4. CDR1 and CDR2 from the germline V gene are MGHDK and SYGVNS. The chain's CDR3 is CASKGQGVSGANVLTF. The CDR3 DNA is TGTGCCAGCAAGGGACAGGGCGTCTCTGGGGCCAACGTCCTGACTTTC. The full variable domain, in which reference TRBV25-1 and TRBJ2-6 provide the parts outside the CDR3, is EADIYQTPRYLVIGTGKKITLECSQTMGHDKMYWYQQDPGMELHLIHYSYGVNSTEKGDLSSESTVSRIRTEHFPLTLESARPSHTSQYLCASKGQGVSGANVLTFGAGSRLTVL.

This clone was counted once. The genes are TRBV6-2 or TRBV6-3 and TRBJ1-6, with a possible D match to TRBD1 (6 bases). The CDR3 covers 14 residues. Trimming removed 6 bases from V and 8 bases from J, with 14 bases in between. Germline assignment: CDR1 MNHEY and CDR2 SVGEGT. CDR3 DNA: TGTGCCAGCAGCCCACAGGGTATGGATTCACCCCTCCACTTT. Translating it yields CASSPQGMDSPLHF.

This clone was recorded only once. The chain employs TRBV28 and TRBJ2-6; 7 bases match TRBD1. The CDR3 is 15 amino acids. Germline CDR1 reads MDHEN; CDR2 reads SYDVKM. Trimming removed 5 bases from V and 4 bases from J; junction bases left unmatched: 5. The CDR3 nucleotides are TGTGCCAGCAGTCAGACAGGGTCCGGGGCCAACGTCCTGACTTTC. Translating it yields CASSQTGSGANVLTF.

Here the CDR3 reads CASSLKLYNSPLHF. CDR3 nucleotides: TGTGCCAGCAGTTTAAAACTGTATAATTCACCCCTCCACTTT. V gene TRBV27 combines with J gene TRBJ1-6, with no clear D. The germline gives CDR1 MNHEY, CDR2 SMNVEV (reference sequence). Between the trimmed V and J ends, which lost 2 bases and 4 bases, there was a span of 6 bases. The CDR3 has 14 residues.

The rearrangement uses TRBV25-1 and TRBJ2-7, with 11 nucleotides matching TRBD1. In germline, CDR1 is MGHDK, CDR2 SYGVNS. The CDR3 length is 15 residues. The junction had 4 bases not matched to a gene; V was cut back by 2 bases and J by 4 bases. The CDR3 nucleotides are TGTGCCAGCAGTGAAAGGGACAGGGGGAATTACGAGCAGTACTTC. Protein: CASSERDRGNYEQYF.

The rearrangement uses TRBV6-5 and TRBJ2-7, with TRBD1 identical over 7 bases. The CDR3 is made up of 13 amino acids. Per germline, CDR1 MNHEY and CDR2 SVGAGI. V lost 6 bases to trimming and J lost 1 base; unmatched junction nucleotides: 3. This CDR3 is CASRRQGSYEQYV. In nucleotides, the CDR3 is TGTGCCAGCAGACGACAGGGTTCCTACGAGCAGTACGTC.

The chain is built from TRBV9 and TRBJ2-7; D is perhaps TRBD2 (6 bases). Trimming left V 3 bases short and J 4 bases short, with 14 bases between. The CDR3 has 14 residues. Germline V CDR1 and CDR2: SGDLS, YYNGEE. In DNA form, the CDR3 reads TGTGCCAGCAGCGGGGGGGTATCAGTTTACGAGCAGTACTTC. Amino acid sequence: CASSGGVSVYEQYF.